The clone carrying this TCR beta chain was seen repeatedly, ten times or more. Its antigen is unidentified. The sample is drawn from a study of early T cells in non-severe SARS-CoV-2 infection. Background on the study: Unsorted whole blood bulk RNA was sequenced, with unpaired chains.

Broader study findings: Comparison of clonotypes with VDJdb favored anti-spike CD8 responses while missing private and CD4 specificities.

In the library, individual cDNA molecules carried attached unique molecular identifiers. TCRdb reprocessed the 5' RACE reads via MiXCR and lists one record per CDR3 protein. The table shows over 60,000 distinct CDR3 sequences, with 9.5% to 15% occurring only once. The sequence was obtained from an adult who was a healthcare worker with PCR-confirmed SARS-CoV-2 infection or an uninfected control (not recorded which). The specimen was whole blood, collected at baseline.

The chain's CDR3 is CASYGGPAGELFF. Written as DNA, the CDR3 is TGTGCCAGCTACGGGGGCCCCGCGGGGGAGCTGTTTTTT. The rearrangement joins TRBV13 to TRBJ2-2, with D possibly being TRBD1 or TRBD2 (6 bases each). V was cut by 8 bases and J by 8 bases, with 15 bases left in between. Per germline, CDR1 PRHDT and CDR2 FYEKMQ (reference sequence). The CDR3 is 13 residues long. Full variable domain (remainder filled in from reference TRBV13 and TRBJ2-2): AAGVIQSPRHLIKEKRETATLKCYPIPRHDTVYWYQQGPGQDPQFLISFYEKMQSDKGSIPDRFSAQQFSDYHSELNMSSLELGDSALYFCASYGGPAGELFFGEGSRLTVL.